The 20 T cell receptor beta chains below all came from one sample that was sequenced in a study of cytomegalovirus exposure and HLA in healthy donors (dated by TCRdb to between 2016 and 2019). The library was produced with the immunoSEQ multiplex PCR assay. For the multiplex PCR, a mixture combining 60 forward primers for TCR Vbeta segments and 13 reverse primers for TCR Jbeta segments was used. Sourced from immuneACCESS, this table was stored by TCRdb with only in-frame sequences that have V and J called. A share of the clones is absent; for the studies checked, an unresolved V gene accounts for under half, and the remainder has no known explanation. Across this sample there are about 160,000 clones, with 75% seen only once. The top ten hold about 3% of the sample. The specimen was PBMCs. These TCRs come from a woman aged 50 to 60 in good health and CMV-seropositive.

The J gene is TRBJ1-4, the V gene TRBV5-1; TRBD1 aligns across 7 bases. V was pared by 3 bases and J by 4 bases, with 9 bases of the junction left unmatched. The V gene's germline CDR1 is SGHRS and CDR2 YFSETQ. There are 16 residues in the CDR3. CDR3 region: CASSWGVGTDNEKLFF. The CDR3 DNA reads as TGCGCCAGCAGCTGGGGCGTCGGGACAGATAATGAAAAACTGTTTTTT.

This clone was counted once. CDR3 loop: CASSFVQGTGELFF. The CDR3 DNA sequence: TGCGCCAGCAGCTTCGTACAGGGGACCGGGGAGCTGTTTTTT. The V call is TRBV5-1, the J call TRBJ2-2; 7 bases agree with TRBD1. CDR1 is SGHRS and CDR2 is YFSETQ in the germline V gene. Losses at the gene ends were 2 bases for V and 5 bases for J; bases not matched to a gene: 3. The CDR3 runs to 14 residues.

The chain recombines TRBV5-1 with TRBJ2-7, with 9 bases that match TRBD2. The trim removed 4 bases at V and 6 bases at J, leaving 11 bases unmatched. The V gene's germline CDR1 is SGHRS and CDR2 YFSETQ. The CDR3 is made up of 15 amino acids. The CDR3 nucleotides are TGCGCCAGCAGCCCCGATGCGGGGGGGACCACCGAGCAGTACTTC. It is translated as CASSPDAGGTTEQYF.

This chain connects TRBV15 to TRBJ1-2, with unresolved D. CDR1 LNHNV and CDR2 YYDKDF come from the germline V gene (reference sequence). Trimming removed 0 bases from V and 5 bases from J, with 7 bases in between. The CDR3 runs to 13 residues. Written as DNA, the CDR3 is TGTGCCACCAGCAGAGATCCCTCTTATGGCTACACCTTC. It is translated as CATSRDPSYGYTF. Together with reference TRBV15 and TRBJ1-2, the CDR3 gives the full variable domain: DAMVIQNPRYQVTQFGKPVTLSCSQTLNHNVMYWYQQKSSQAPKLLFHYYDKDFNNEADTPDNFQSRRPNTSFCFLDIRSPGLGDTAMYLCATSRDPSYGYTFGSGTRLTVV.

The CDR3 loop reads CASRPVAADTQYF. CDR3 DNA sequence: TGTGCCAGCAGACCCGTAGCGGCAGATACGCAGTATTTT. V gene TRBV6-6 combines with J gene TRBJ2-3; tentatively, D is TRBD2 (6 bases). CDR1 is MNHNY, CDR2 SVGAGI, per germline (reference sequence). The CDR3 has 13 amino acids. The V gene lost 6 bases and the J gene lost 4 bases, with 11 bases spanning the gap.

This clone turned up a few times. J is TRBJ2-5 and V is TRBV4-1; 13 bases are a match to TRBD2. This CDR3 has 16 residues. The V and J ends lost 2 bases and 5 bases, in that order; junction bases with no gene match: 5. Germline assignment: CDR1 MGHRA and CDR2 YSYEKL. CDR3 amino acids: CASSQIGLAGEETQYF. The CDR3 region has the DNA TGCGCCAGCAGCCAAATAGGACTAGCGGGGGAGGAGACCCAGTACTTC.

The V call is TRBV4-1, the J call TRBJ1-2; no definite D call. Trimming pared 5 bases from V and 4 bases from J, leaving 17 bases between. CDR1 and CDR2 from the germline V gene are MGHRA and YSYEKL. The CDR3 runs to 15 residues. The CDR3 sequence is CASSDPRASGYGYTF. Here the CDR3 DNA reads TGCGCCAGCAGCGACCCGAGGGCATCAGGCTATGGCTACACCTTC.

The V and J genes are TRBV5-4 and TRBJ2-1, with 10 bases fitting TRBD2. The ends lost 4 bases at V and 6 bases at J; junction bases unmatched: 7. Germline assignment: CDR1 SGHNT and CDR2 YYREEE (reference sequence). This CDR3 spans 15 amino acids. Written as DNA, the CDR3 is TGTGCCAGCAGCCGGGGCCAGCGGGGGGGCAATGAGCAGTTCTTC. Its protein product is CASSRGQRGGNEQFF.

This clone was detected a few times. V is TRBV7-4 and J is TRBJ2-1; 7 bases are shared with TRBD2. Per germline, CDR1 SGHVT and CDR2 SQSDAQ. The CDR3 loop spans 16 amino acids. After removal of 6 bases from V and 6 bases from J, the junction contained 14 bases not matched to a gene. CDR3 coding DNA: TGTGCCAGCAGTTTTAGAGAGGTGTCGGGGGGCAATGAGCAGTTCTTC. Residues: CASSFREVSGGNEQFF.

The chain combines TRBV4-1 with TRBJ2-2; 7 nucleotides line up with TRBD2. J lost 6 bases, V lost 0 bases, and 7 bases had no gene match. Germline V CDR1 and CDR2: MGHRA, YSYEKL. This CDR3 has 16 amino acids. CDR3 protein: CASSQDRGRGAGELFF. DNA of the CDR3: TGCGCCAGCAGCCAAGATCGAGGGAGGGGAGCCGGGGAGCTGTTTTTT.

In nucleotides, the CDR3 is TGCGCCAGCAGCTTTGAGGGGGATGGAAACACCATATATTTT. Amino acid sequence: CASSFEGDGNTIYF. The gene calls are TRBV5-1 and TRBJ1-3; tentative D call: TRBD1 (6 bases). The CDR3 covers 14 residues. CDR1 and CDR2 from the germline V gene are SGHRS and YFSETQ. V shed 2 bases and J shed 3 bases, with 9 bases lying between them.

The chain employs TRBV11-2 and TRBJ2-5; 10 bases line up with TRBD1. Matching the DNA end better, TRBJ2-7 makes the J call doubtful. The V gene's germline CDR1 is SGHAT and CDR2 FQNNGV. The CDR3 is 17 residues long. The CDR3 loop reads CASSSPGAGTGDLEQYF. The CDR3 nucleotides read TGTGCCAGCAGCTCTCCCGGAGCCGGGACAGGGGATCTCGAGCAGTACTTC.

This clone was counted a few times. Here the CDR3 reads CASSHGQDNQPQHF. The CDR3 DNA follows: TGTGCCAGCAGCCATGGACAGGACAATCAGCCCCAGCATTTT. The chain is built from TRBV7-9 and TRBJ1-5, with TRBD1 matching 7 bases. CDR3 length: 14 residues. The germline gives CDR1 SEHNR, CDR2 FQNEAQ (reference sequence). J gave up 3 bases and V 5 bases, and 4 bases lay outside the gene matches. Filled out from reference TRBV7-9 and TRBJ1-5, the complete variable domain reads DTGVSQNPRHKITKRGQNVTFRCDPISEHNRLYWYRQTLGQGPEFLTYFQNEAQLEKSRLLSDRFSAERPKGSFSTLEIQRTEQGDSAMYLCASSHGQDNQPQHFGDGTRLSIL.

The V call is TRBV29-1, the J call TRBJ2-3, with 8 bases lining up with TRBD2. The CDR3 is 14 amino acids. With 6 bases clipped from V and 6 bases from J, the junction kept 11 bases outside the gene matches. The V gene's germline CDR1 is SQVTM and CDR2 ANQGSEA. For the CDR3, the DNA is TGCAGCGTGAGCCCGACGGGGGGGCCCGATACGCAGTATTTT. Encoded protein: CSVSPTGGPDTQYF.

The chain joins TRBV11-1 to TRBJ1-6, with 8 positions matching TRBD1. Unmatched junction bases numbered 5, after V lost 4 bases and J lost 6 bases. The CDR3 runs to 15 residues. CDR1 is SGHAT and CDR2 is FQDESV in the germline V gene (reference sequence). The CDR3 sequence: CASSSGQGSNSPLHF. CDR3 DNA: TGTGCCAGCAGCTCTGGACAGGGAAGTAATTCACCCCTCCACTTT.

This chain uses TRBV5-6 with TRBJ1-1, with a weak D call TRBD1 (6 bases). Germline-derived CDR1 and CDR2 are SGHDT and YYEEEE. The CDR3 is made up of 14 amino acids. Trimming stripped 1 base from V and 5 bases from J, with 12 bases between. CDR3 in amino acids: CASSLFQGITEAFF. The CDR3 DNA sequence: TGTGCCAGCAGCTTGTTCCAGGGGATAACTGAAGCTTTCTTT.

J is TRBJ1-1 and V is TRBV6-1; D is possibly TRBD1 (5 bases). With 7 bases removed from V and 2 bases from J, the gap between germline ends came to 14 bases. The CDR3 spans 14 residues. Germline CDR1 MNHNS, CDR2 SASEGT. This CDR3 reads CASNYLGRNTEAFF. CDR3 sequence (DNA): TGTGCCAGCAACTACCTGGGGCGAAACACTGAAGCTTTCTTT.

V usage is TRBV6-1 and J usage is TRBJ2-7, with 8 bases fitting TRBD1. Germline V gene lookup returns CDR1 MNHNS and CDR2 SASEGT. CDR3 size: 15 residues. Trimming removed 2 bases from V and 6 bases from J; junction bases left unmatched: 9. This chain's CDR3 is CASSEMRTGLLEQYF. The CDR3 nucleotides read TGTGCCAGCAGTGAAATGAGGACAGGGCTACTCGAGCAGTACTTC.

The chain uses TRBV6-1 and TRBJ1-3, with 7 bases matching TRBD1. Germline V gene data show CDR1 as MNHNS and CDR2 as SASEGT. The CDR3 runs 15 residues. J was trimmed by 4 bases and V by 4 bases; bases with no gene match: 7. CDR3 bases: TGTGCCAGCAGTGGGCCGATGACAGGGGGAAACACCATATATTTT. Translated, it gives CASSGPMTGGNTIYF.

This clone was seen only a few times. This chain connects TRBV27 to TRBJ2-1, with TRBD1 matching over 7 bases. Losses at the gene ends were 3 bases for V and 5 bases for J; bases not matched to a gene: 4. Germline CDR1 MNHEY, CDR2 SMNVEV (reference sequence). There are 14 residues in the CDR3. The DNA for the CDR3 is TGTGCCAGCAGTTTCAACAGGGGACACAATGAGCAGTTCTTC. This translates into CASSFNRGHNEQFF.